This passage covers 5 T cell receptor beta chains from one sample sequenced in a study of T cells in Graves' hyperthyroidism and ophthalmopathy. There were TCR beta CDR3 regions amplified from RNA transcripts. In the first-round RT-PCR of the TCR CDR3, the HTBI primer set was used. Each CDR3 protein is one row after TCRdb ran MiXCR on the multiplex PCR reads. The sample contains more than 150,000 distinct CDR3 sequences, around 15% of which appear only once. Sequences were obtained from blood. These receptors all come from a woman aged 45-59 years with Graves' hyperthyroidism.

This clonotype was recorded once. The chain links TRBV11-1 to TRBJ2-3; TRBD2 agrees at 8 bases. After removal of 5 bases from V and 3 bases from J, the junction contained 4 bases not matched to a gene. The V gene's germline CDR1 is SGHAT and CDR2 FQDESV (reference sequence). The CDR3 is 14 amino acids. The CDR3 is CASSLSGITDTQYF. In DNA form, the CDR3 reads TGTGCCAGCAGCCTTAGCGGGATTACAGATACGCAGTATTTT.

This clonotype was seen a few times. The J gene is TRBJ1-1, the V gene TRBV7-9; D perhaps matches TRBD1 (6 bases). This CDR3 has 15 amino acids. Deletions cut 1 base from V and 4 bases from J, with 13 bases between. Germline assignment: CDR1 SEHNR and CDR2 FQNEAQ (reference sequence). The CDR3: CASSLELGGFTEAFF. In DNA form, the CDR3 reads TGTGCCAGCAGCTTAGAACTTGGGGGCTTCACTGAAGCTTTCTTT.

This chain joins TRBV27 and TRBJ1-5, with D possibly TRBD1 on 5 matching bases. The V gene's germline CDR1 is MNHEY and CDR2 SMNVEV (reference sequence). Between the trimmed V and J ends, which lost 3 bases and 5 bases, there was a span of 17 bases. CDR3 length: 16 residues. CDR3 sequence reads: CASSFGAGGWDQPQHF. The CDR3 DNA follows: TGTGCCAGCAGTTTTGGGGCCGGGGGTTGGGATCAGCCCCAGCATTTT.

DNA for the CDR3: TGTGCCAGCTCACCGTCGGGACTCTACGAGCAGTACTTC. Translating it yields CASSPSGLYEQYF. V and J are TRBV18 and TRBJ2-7; D possibly corresponds to TRBD2 (6 bases). The CDR3 contains 13 residues. From germline, CDR1 is KGHSH and CDR2 LQKENI. The V gene lost 3 bases and the J gene lost 3 bases, with 9 bases spanning the gap.

This clonotype was detected many times. V and J are TRBV11-2 and TRBJ2-5; 7 bases map to TRBD1. Germline loops: CDR1 SGHAT, CDR2 FQNNGV. V gave up 5 bases and J gave up 5 bases; unmatched junction bases: 20. This CDR3 spans 18 amino acids. The CDR3 sequence is CASSPLGWGQQNRETQYF. The CDR3 DNA reads TGTGCCAGCAGCCCCCTGGGTTGGGGACAGCAAAACCGGGAGACCCAGTACTTC. Supplemented by reference TRBV11-2 and TRBJ2-5, the full variable domain reads EAGVAQSPRYKIIEKRQSVAFWCNPISGHATLYWYQQILGQGPKLLIQFQNNGVVDDSQLPKDRFSAERLKGVDSTLKIQPAKLEDSAVYLCASSPLGWGQQNRETQYFGPGTRLLVL.